What follows describes a single T cell receptor beta chain. This specimen comes from a study of molecular identifiers for immune sequencing clone quantification. Each CDR3 protein gets one entry after TCRdb re-called the PCR reads with MiXCR. The sample includes 460,000 or so distinct CDR3 sequences, 25% seen only once; the top ten take under 0.8%. The CDR3 consists of 14 residues. Germline CDR1 and CDR2: MNHEY and SMNVEV (reference sequence). Trimming cost V 1 base and J 3 bases, with 9 bases left between them. Sorted cell numbers of roughly 20,000 to 1,100,000, with 10%, 30% or 50% RNA, served as input for naive CD8 libraries. Naive CD8 T cells were FACS-sorted by CD8+CD4-CCR7+CD45RA+ markers.

This chain links TRBV27 with TRBJ2-5, with D perhaps matching TRBD1 (5 bases). This TCR came from a human donor in good health. Some libraries in this study had Jurkat cell RNA spiked in. Sequenced: naive CD8+ T cells from blood, with Jurkat cell RNA spiked in. Sample subset: FACS-sorted CD8+CD4-CCR7+CD45RA+ naive T cells. For the CDR3, the DNA is TGTGCCAGCAGTTTATTTCAGGGTGAAGAGACCCAGTACTTC. Encoded protein: CASSLFQGEETQYF.